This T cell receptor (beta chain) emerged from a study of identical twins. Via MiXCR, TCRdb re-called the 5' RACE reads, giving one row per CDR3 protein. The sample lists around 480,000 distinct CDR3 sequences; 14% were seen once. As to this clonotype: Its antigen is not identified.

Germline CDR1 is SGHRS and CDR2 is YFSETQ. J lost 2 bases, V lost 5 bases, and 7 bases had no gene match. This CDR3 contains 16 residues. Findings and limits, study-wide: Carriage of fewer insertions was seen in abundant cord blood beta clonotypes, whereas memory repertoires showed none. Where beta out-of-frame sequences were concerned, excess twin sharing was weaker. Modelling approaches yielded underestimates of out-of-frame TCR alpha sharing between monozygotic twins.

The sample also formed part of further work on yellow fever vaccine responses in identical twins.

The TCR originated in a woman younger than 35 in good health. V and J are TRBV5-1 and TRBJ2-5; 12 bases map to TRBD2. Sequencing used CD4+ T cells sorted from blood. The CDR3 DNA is TGCGCCAGCAGGGCACTAGCGGGAGGTCAACAAGAGACCCAGTACTTC. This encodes CASRALAGGQQETQYF. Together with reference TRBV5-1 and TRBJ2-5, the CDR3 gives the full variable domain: KAGVTQTPRYLIKTRGQQVTLSCSPISGHRSVSWYQQTPGQGLQFLFEYFSETQRNKGNFPGRFSGRQFSNSRSEMNVSTLELGDSALYLCASRALAGGQQETQYFGPGTRLLVL.